This T cell receptor (beta chain) was retrieved from a study of T cell repertoires in cytomegalovirus infection. Across the study: Recently identified HLA-C-restricted and well-studied HLA-B-restricted CMV epitopes were used. Signatures in public TCR beta sequences pointed to both CMV infection and matching HLA type. Overall study results and limits: Carriers of CMV and the relevant HLA type were discriminated by public TCR beta frequency. It was HLA-C-restricted CMV-specific TCR beta clonotypes that dominated the response ex vivo.

In the case of this clonotype: Its antigen remains unknown. One end of the junction does not line up with germline, which may come from a read error.

In germline, CDR1 is SGHVS, CDR2 FNYEAQ. The CDR3 spans 13 residues. TCRdb passed the reads through MiXCR, listing each CDR3 protein once. The sample shows 70,000 or so distinct CDR3 sequences, approximately 30% of them seen only once. Sample: CD8+ T cells from cultured PBMCs, taken from culture after CMV antigen stimulation. This clonotype originated in a human donor in good health (CMV status not recorded). Some clones in this sample may be carry-over from other donors' samples. The J gene is TRBJ1-1, the V gene TRBV7-6, with a tentative D call TRBD1 (5 bases). This CDR3 is CVSSPGQDKEAFF. Written as DNA, the CDR3 is TGTGTCAGCAGCCCTGGACAAGACAAAGAAGCTTTCTTT.